The sequence of this T cell receptor gamma chain was determined in a study of in vitro expanded adult blood gammadelta T cells (dated by TCRdb to 2020 to 2021). As for the study more broadly: Among T cells, the purity of sorted Vgamma9Vdelta2 cells was between 94.4% and 100%. The study compared the TCR repertoire of Vgamma9Vdelta2 T cells expanded in vitro with a mistletoe-extract drug against those expanded with HMBPP or zoledronate. Each donor's cells were separately stimulated with HMBPP, zoledronate or AbnobaViscum P, and TRG and TRD CDR3 repertoires were sequenced for every condition. The TCR repertoire analysis included a few subjects.

The study at large found these results: The TRDV2 repertoire shared between treatments was private to each donor, and multidimensional scaling grouped TRD repertoires by subject rather than by stimulant. All repertoires derived from in vitro expanded cultures of healthy donor cells, not from mistletoe-treated patients. CDR3 length, diversity and J usage of AbnobaViscum P-expanded Vgamma9Vdelta2 repertoires were found to be similar to those of HMBPP- and zoledronate-expanded repertoires, which suggested a polyclonal response. Top TRGV9 CDR3 clonotypes were largely public, being shared across donors and across all three stimulation conditions.

CDR1 and CDR2 were assigned from the germline V gene as VENAVY and YDSYNSRV. Counted from cysteine to phenylalanine, this CDR3 has 12 amino acids. The CDR3 DNA has 36 bases and is translated from base 1. The germline V and J ends show losses of 9 bases and 2 bases respectively, and no gene match explains 7 bases of the junction. According to the study, the label for this sample's treatment or condition signals: AbnobaViscum Pini, a non-fermented European mistletoe (Viscum album, pine host) extract drug, around 940 ug/mL. After expansion, live CD3+ TCRgammadelta+ Vgamma9+ Vdelta2+ T cells were FACS-sorted on a FACS Aria III. PBMC were exposed to 800 to 1,000 ug/mL AbnobaViscum P for one day and then washed three times before expansion. Cultures were expanded over around 13 days, and IL-2 was replenished every 3 to 4 days. Following the one-day stimulant pulse, the cells were washed three times and then grown in medium with 85 to 100 U/mL IL-2. Before culture, peripheral blood mononuclear cells were isolated using Lymphoprep gradient centrifugation and then cryopreserved in liquid nitrogen.

The library was made by 5' RACE. The RNeasy Micro Kit was used to extract RNA from roughly 10,000 sorted cells per sample. Libraries were prepared using template-switch reverse transcription and then PCR amplification of the CDR3gamma and CDR3delta regions. Amplicons were sequenced on an Illumina MiSeq with the V2 300 kit, and 150 bp paired-end reads were generated. Regarding the original processing steps: Read quality was checked with FastQC version 0.11.8. CDR3 sequences were built by aligning reads to GenBank TRG or TRD reference genes using MiXCR version 3.0.3. Apart from TRDD assembly using 3 rather than 5 consecutive nucleotides, MiXCR was run with default parameters. VDJtools version 1.2.1 with default settings was used for repertoire analyses, including normalized Shannon-Wiener diversity, clonotype tracking and multidimensional scaling. Out-of-frame CDR3 sequences and those containing stop codons were excluded from analysis. TCRdb called clones anew from the public reads via CATT; matching DNA rows were later pooled. TCRdb's processing, not the study's, gives the V and J calls here. The sample table includes about 100 gamma-chain clones.

This clone is characterized as large (0.1 to 1%). There is no known antigen for this receptor. Base-call qualities are not available, and no considerably larger clone is one nucleotide away. The input for sequencing was gamma-delta T cells from peripheral blood expanded in culture, taken from an in vitro culture stimulated with Abnoba P. The sequence joins TRGV8 to TRGJ1 or TRGJ2. This TCR was recovered from an adult in good health. For the CDR3, the sequence is CATLRDYYKKLF. The DNA sequence follows: TGTGCCACCCTTCGGGATTATTATAAGAAACTCTTT.